This T cell receptor beta chain was observed in a study of tumor-infiltrating lymphocytes in localized non-small cell lung cancer. On this clone itself: Its specificity is unknown.

Here immunoSEQ multiplex PCR was the method, and the copy in TCRdb shows in-frame clones only, minus some. The sample holds tens of thousands of clones; 69% are singletons and the top ten take around 15%. Study-level results: Tumors had more T cell infiltration than uninvolved lung, per TCRbeta sequencing and CD3 counts.

Trimming took 0 bases from V and 0 from J, leaving 13 bases between them. The CDR3 covers 17 residues. Germline-derived CDR1 and CDR2 are LNHNV and YYDKDF (reference sequence). The chain couples TRBV15 to TRBJ2-3; D gene uncertain. Source material: lung tumor tissue. This sequence originates from a human donor with non-small cell lung cancer. CDR3 sequence: CATSRDLGLASTDTQYF. CDR3 nucleotides: TGTGCCACCAGCAGAGATTTGGGGTTGGCTAGCACAGATACGCAGTATTTT.